The 13 T cell receptor beta chains below all came from one sample that was sequenced in a study of T cells after yellow fever vaccination. MiXCR, run by TCRdb on the 5' RACE reads, gives a single entry per CDR3 protein. The table records more than 350,000 distinct CDR3 sequences, approximately 10% of them present only once. Sample: PBMCs, taken on the day of the first yellow fever vaccination. These receptors originate from a man younger than 35 who received the YFV17D yellow fever vaccine.

This clonotype was seen more than once but under ten times. CDR3 bases: TGTGCCACCCAGACAGGGACAGGGACTAATGAAAAACTGTTTTTT. Residues: CATQTGTGTNEKLFF. This rearrangement joins TRBV28 to TRBJ1-4, with TRBD1 matching over 9 bases. CDR1 is MDHEN, CDR2 SYDVKM, per germline. The junction had 8 bases not matched to a gene; V was cut back by 10 bases and J by 2 bases. The CDR3 is 15 amino acids.

The gene calls are TRBV4-1 and TRBJ1-2; D is undetermined. Germline CDR1 and CDR2: MGHRA and YSYEKL. CDR3 length: 14 residues. V was clipped by 1 base and J by 0 bases, with 6 bases between them. The CDR3 sequence is CASSQAPANYGYTF. As DNA, the CDR3 is TGCGCCAGCAGCCAAGCACCAGCTAACTATGGCTACACCTTC.

The sample holds a few counts of this clonotype. The chain employs TRBV6-2 or TRBV6-3 and TRBJ2-4; D not resolved. Trimming left V 2 bases short and J 0 bases short, with 11 bases between. The CDR3 extends over 16 amino acids. Germline CDR1 MNHEY, CDR2 SVGEGT. Here the CDR3 reads CASSYTPVVAKNIQYF. The CDR3 DNA is TGTGCCAGCAGTTACACCCCTGTGGTAGCCAAAAACATTCAGTACTTC.

This clonotype was picked up many times. The chain has TRBV5-5 and TRBJ2-3; D possibly corresponds to TRBD2 (5 bases). Germline loops: CDR1 SGHKS, CDR2 YYEKEE (reference sequence). V was pared by 2 bases and J by 2 bases, with 15 bases between. CDR3 length equals 16 residues. The CDR3 DNA reads as TGTGCCAGCAGCTTTCGGGGTGTGCAGTTCACAGATACGCAGTATTTT. Translating it yields CASSFRGVQFTDTQYF.

The chain recombines TRBV10-3 with TRBJ1-6, with D possibly matching TRBD1 (5 bases). The length of the CDR3 is 18 residues. In germline, CDR1 is ENHRY, CDR2 SYGVKD. Deletions cut 3 bases from V and 7 bases from J, with 22 bases between. The CDR3 loop is CAISDVAGIWRDNSPLHF. In nucleotides, the CDR3 is TGTGCCATCAGTGACGTGGCAGGAATTTGGCGGGACAATTCACCCCTCCACTTT.

Comments on this clonotype: Sequence at one end of the junction differs from germline and may be a read error. The CDR3 reads CSARRTGAGANVLTF. As DNA, the CDR3 is TGCAGTGCTCGGCGGACAGGGGCGGGGGCCAACGTCTTGACTTTC. This chain links TRBV20-1 with TRBJ2-6; 9 bases fit TRBD1. The length of the CDR3 is 15 residues. From germline, CDR1 is DFQATT and CDR2 SNEGSKA (reference sequence).

The rearrangement joins TRBV7-6 to TRBJ2-1; the match to TRBD1 covers 9 bases. Trimming at V came to 5 bases and at J to 7 bases, leaving 12 bases not matched to a gene. CDR1 SGHVS and CDR2 FNYEAQ come from the germline V gene. The CDR3 is made up of 16 amino acids. The CDR3 here is CASSPMVDRGSNEQFF. The CDR3, as DNA: TGTGCCAGCAGCCCAATGGTGGACAGGGGTTCGAATGAGCAGTTCTTC.

The table lists this clonotype with a few counts. This chain joins TRBV2 and TRBJ1-1; no clear D gene. The germline CDR1 and CDR2 sequences are SNHLY and FYNNEI. The CDR3 contains 13 residues. Between the trimmed V and J ends, which lost 6 bases and 1 base, there was a span of 9 bases. The CDR3 protein is CASRVNRNTEAFF. As DNA, the CDR3 is TGTGCCAGCAGGGTCAACAGGAACACTGAAGCTTTCTTT.

This clonotype was counted ten times or more. V and J are TRBV11-2 and TRBJ2-1; 10 bases match TRBD2. Trimming cost V 5 bases and J 9 bases; bases outside gene matches: 7. The CDR3 consists of 14 residues. Germline V gene data show CDR1 as SGHAT and CDR2 as FQNNGV. CDR3 protein: CASSPVLAGGEQFF. For the CDR3, the DNA is TGTGCCAGCAGCCCTGTTTTAGCGGGAGGTGAGCAGTTCTTC. Variable domain in full (rest from reference TRBV11-2 and TRBJ2-1): EAGVAQSPRYKIIEKRQSVAFWCNPISGHATLYWYQQILGQGPKLLIQFQNNGVVDDSQLPKDRFSAERLKGVDSTLKIQPAKLEDSAVYLCASSPVLAGGEQFFGPGTRLTVL.

This clonotype turned up a few times. The chain uses TRBV7-2 and TRBJ1-1, with TRBD1 matching over 8 bases. V dropped 6 bases and J dropped 5; count of bases not matched to a gene: 5. Germline V lookup: CDR1 SGHTA, CDR2 FQGNSA. The CDR3 consists of 13 residues. The CDR3 DNA sequence: TGTGCCAGCAGGGTTACAGGGGGAACTGAAGCTTTCTTT. Amino acids: CASRVTGGTEAFF.

The sample holds a few counts of this clonotype. The CDR3: CASSERDRGQNTGELFF. The CDR3 DNA sequence: TGCGCCAGCAGTGAGCGTGACAGGGGCCAGAACACCGGGGAGCTGTTTTTT. The rearrangement uses TRBV10-1 and TRBJ2-2, with TRBD1 matching 8 bases. The CDR3 loop spans 17 amino acids. Germline lookup yields CDR1 WNHNN and CDR2 SYGVQD (reference sequence). The J segment lost 1 base and the V segment lost 2 bases, leaving 6 bases of the junction unmatched.

The chain uses TRBV7-9 and TRBJ1-6; D might be TRBD1 (5 bases). The CDR3 totals 15 residues. Germline assignment: CDR1 SEHNR and CDR2 FQNEAQ (reference sequence). Trimming removed 0 bases at V and 6 bases at J, with 9 bases between. This chain's CDR3 is CASSLAGVINSPLHF. The DNA for the CDR3 is TGTGCCAGCAGCTTAGCAGGGGTGATTAATTCACCCCTCCACTTT.

About this clonotype itself: At one of its ends the junction is not consistent with the germline gene, which may arise from a read error. The chain uses TRBV2 and TRBJ1-4, with D unclear. Germline CDR1 SNHLY, CDR2 FYNNEI. The CDR3 has 15 residues. The CDR3 region has the DNA TGTACCAGCAGCCCCAGAAATAATATCGGAGAAAAACTGTTTTTT. Translating it yields CTSSPRNNIGEKLFF.